Listed below are T cell receptor beta chains from one sample, sequenced in a study of regulatory T cells in long-lasting Graves disease. Using its own MiXCR run on the multiplex PCR reads, TCRdb lists one record per CDR3 protein. This table has under 800,000 distinct CDR3 sequences, 16% appearing once. A further study also used this sample, focusing on T cells in Graves' hyperthyroidism and ophthalmopathy.

The material was peripheral blood mononuclear cells (PBMCs), obtained at new diagnosis, from a patient treated with antithyroid drugs. These receptors all stem from a woman under 40 with Graves disease. Each CDR3 is given without its conserved first and last residue. D genes are given only for firm matches.

J gene: TRBJ1-1
V gene: TRBV2
D gene: NA
CDR3 protein: ASSDSGRRNTEAF

J gene: TRBJ2-2
V gene: TRBV19
D gene: NA
CDR3 protein: ASSDWTVGYTGELF

J gene: TRBJ2-3
V gene: TRBV27
D gene: NA
CDR3 protein: ASSSNTNTQY

J gene: TRBJ2-1
V gene: TRBV6-2/TRBV6-3
D gene: TRBD2
CDR3 protein: ASSYDSGSGTNEQF

J gene: TRBJ2-1
V gene: TRBV28
D gene: NA
CDR3 protein: ASSRRDWDNEQF

J gene: TRBJ1-4
V gene: TRBV28
D gene: NA
CDR3 protein: ASSLTDFNEKLF

J gene: TRBJ2-1
V gene: TRBV27
D gene: NA
CDR3 protein: ASRRLVGYNEQF

J gene: TRBJ1-4
V gene: TRBV28
D gene: NA
CDR3 protein: ASSLSDSGNEKLF

J gene: TRBJ2-6
V gene: TRBV6-1
D gene: NA
CDR3 protein: ASTKGVSGANVLT

J gene: TRBJ2-1
V gene: TRBV7-2
D gene: NA
CDR3 protein: ASSLLGASSYNEQF